This passage covers 14 T cell receptor beta chains from one sample sequenced in a study of cytomegalovirus exposure and HLA in healthy donors. Researchers ran the PCR with 60 Vbeta and 13 Jbeta primers. Libraries were prepared by immunoSEQ multiplex PCR; TCRdb keeps only in-frame clonotypes and omits some of them. The table records 120,000 or so clones, over 75% of them present only once. The sequenced sample consisted of PBMCs. The receptors were gathered from a man between 18 and 35 years old in good health and CMV-seropositive.

This rearrangement joins TRBV19 to TRBJ2-1; 7 nucleotides line up with TRBD2. In germline, CDR1 is LNHDA, CDR2 SQIVND (reference sequence). The CDR3 is made up of 18 amino acids. Unmatched junction bases numbered 13, after V lost 2 bases and J lost 3 bases. DNA of the CDR3: TGTGCCAGTAGTATACGCCTTCTAGCGGAATTAAACTACAATGAGCAGTTCTTC. Its protein is CASSIRLLAELNYNEQFF. Combining the CDR3 with reference TRBV19 and TRBJ2-1 gives the whole variable domain DGGITQSPKYLFRKEGQNVTLSCEQNLNHDAMYWYRQDPGQGLRLIYYSQIVNDFQKGDIAEGYSVSREKKESFPLTVTSAQKNPTAFYLCASSIRLLAELNYNEQFFGPGTRLTVL.

The chain uses TRBV5-1 and TRBJ2-5; TRBD1 matches at 8 bases. V shed 4 bases, J shed 1 base, and the junction held 6 bases outside the gene matches. This CDR3 region has 15 residues. Germline V gene sequence: CDR1 SGHRS, CDR2 YFSETQ. This chain's CDR3 is CASSPQQGVQETQYF. The CDR3 region has the DNA TGCGCCAGCAGCCCGCAACAGGGGGTCCAAGAGACCCAGTACTTC. The full variable domain, with the rest looked up from reference TRBV5-1 and TRBJ2-5, is KAGVTQTPRYLIKTRGQQVTLSCSPISGHRSVSWYQQTPGQGLQFLFEYFSETQRNKGNFPGRFSGRQFSNSRSEMNVSTLELGDSALYLCASSPQQGVQETQYFGPGTRLLVL.

This clone was seen once. The germline gene is not matched at one end of the junction; a read error may be the cause. This chain uses TRBV7-9 with TRBJ1-4, with 10 bases matching TRBD1. Germline assignment: CDR1 SEHNR and CDR2 FQNEAQ (reference sequence). The CDR3 has 17 amino acids. The CDR3: CSSSPRPRDRGNEKLFF. The CDR3 DNA reads as TGTTCCAGCAGCCCCCGACCCCGGGACAGGGGTAATGAAAAACTGTTTTTT.

J is TRBJ2-1 and V is TRBV21-1; TRBD1, as called in the table, went unchecked against the DNA. TRBV21-1 is shown as a pseudogene. CDR3 length: 15 residues. The CDR3 DNA reads as TGTGCCAGCAGCAAAGGCAGGGTAATCTACAATGAGCAGTTCTTC. Amino acids: CASSKGRVIYNEQFF.

This clone was seen only once. V gene TRBV11-2 combines with J gene TRBJ2-7, with D hard to call. CDR1 is SGHAT and CDR2 is FQNNGV in the germline V gene. This CDR3 region has 16 residues. V lost 4 bases, J lost 2 bases, and 18 bases lay in between. Here the CDR3 reads CASSSQDERSTYEQYF. As DNA, the CDR3 is TGTGCCAGCAGCTCACAAGACGAGAGGTCAACCTACGAGCAGTACTTC.

V usage is TRBV4-2 and J usage is TRBJ1-2; D unclear. The CDR3 has 14 residues. Germline V gene data show CDR1 as LGHNA and CDR2 as YNFKEQ. V shed 2 bases and J shed 8 bases, with 15 bases lying between them. The CDR3 DNA follows: TGTGCCAGCAGCCAACACGAGGGAACGGGCGGCTACACCTTC. It is translated as CASSQHEGTGGYTF.

The CDR3 region is CASSPGNQPQHF. CDR3 sequence (DNA): TGTGCCAGCAGTCCGGGTAATCAGCCCCAGCATTTT. The chain uses TRBV27 and TRBJ1-5; D gene ambiguous. CDR1 and CDR2 (germline): MNHEY, SMNVEV (reference sequence). The CDR3 sequence is 12 residues long. V was trimmed by 5 bases and J by 4 bases, leaving 6 bases between them.

The chain recombines TRBV2 with TRBJ2-7; tentative D call: TRBD2 (5 bases). CDR3 length equals 13 residues. The germline V and J ends were trimmed by 3 bases and 6 bases, with 12 bases remaining between them. The germline V gene encodes CDR1 SNHLY and CDR2 FYNNEI. In nucleotides, the CDR3 is TGTGCCAGCAGTGACGACTACCAGAGCGAGCAGTACTTC. Its translation: CASSDDYQSEQYF.

CDR3: CASSLILGTPPADTQYF. The DNA of the CDR3 is TGCGCCAGCAGCTTAATTCTCGGGACTCCCCCCGCAGATACGCAGTATTTT. The chain joins TRBV5-1 to TRBJ2-3; possible D gene TRBD2, 6 bases. Germline V gene data show CDR1 as SGHRS and CDR2 as YFSETQ. Trimming cost V 2 bases and J 4 bases, with 20 bases left between them. This CDR3 comprises 17 residues.

This clone was detected once. The CDR3: CASSLRGDYGYTF. CDR3 sequence (DNA): TGTGCCAGCAGCTTGAGAGGAGATTATGGCTACACCTTC. The rearrangement joins TRBV5-6 to TRBJ1-2; D gene unclear. This CDR3 comprises 13 residues. CDR1 and CDR2 (germline): SGHDT, YYEEEE. Trimming cost V 1 base and J 5 bases, with 9 bases left between them.

This clone was seen once. The chain combines TRBV28 with TRBJ1-5, with TRBD1 as a possible D gene (6 bases). Per the germline V gene, CDR1 is MDHEN and CDR2 is SYDVKM. V was cut by 9 bases and J by 2 bases, with 14 bases left in between. The length of the CDR3 is 14 residues. The CDR3 nucleotides read TGTGCCAGTACCCCCGGGGGGCGCAATCAGCCCCAGCATTTT. It encodes CASTPGGRNQPQHF.

CDR3 loop: CASSPLRGLWGDTEAFF. CDR3 sequence (DNA): TGTGCCAGCAGCCCGCTTCGAGGGCTATGGGGTGACACTGAAGCTTTCTTT. The chain carries TRBV7-9 and TRBJ1-1; no definite D call. The CDR3 has 17 amino acids. V was trimmed by 5 bases and J by 3 bases, leaving 22 bases between them. Germline CDR1 is SEHNR and CDR2 is FQNEAQ (reference sequence). The variable domain in full, with the rest retrieved from reference TRBV7-9 and TRBJ1-1, is DTGVSQNPRHKITKRGQNVTFRCDPISEHNRLYWYRQTLGQGPEFLTYFQNEAQLEKSRLLSDRFSAERPKGSFSTLEIQRTEQGDSAMYLCASSPLRGLWGDTEAFFGQGTRLTVV.

In its sample, this clone was seen a few times. The genes are TRBV11-2 and TRBJ1-1; D gene unclear. Germline V lookup: CDR1 SGHAT, CDR2 FQNNGV. With 1 base removed from V and 1 base from J, the gap between germline ends came to 4 bases. This CDR3 region has 13 residues. Here the CDR3 reads CASSLARNTEAFF. The CDR3 region has the DNA TGTGCCAGCAGCTTAGCCAGGAACACTGAAGCTTTCTTT.

V and J are TRBV2 and TRBJ2-6, with D possibly matching TRBD1 (6 bases). CDR1 is SNHLY, CDR2 FYNNEI, per germline. This CDR3 has 15 residues. V gave up 5 bases and J gave up 0 bases, with 8 bases separating them. DNA of the CDR3: TGTGCCAGCAGTCCAGGGGACTCTGGGGCCAACGTCCTGACTTTC. This sequence encodes CASSPGDSGANVLTF.